This T cell receptor beta chain was retrieved from a study of blood T cell repertoires in COVID-19. Authors' analysis steps: Researchers report that nucleated cell counts were estimated from reference gene primer amplification. TCRdb's copy holds only in-frame clones and misses some; the assay was immunoSEQ multiplex PCR. Clonal size and the V and J genes are those of that table, whereas D and trimming came from the DNA. The sample has 300,000 to 350,000 clones; roughly 84% are singletons. With 5 bases clipped from V and 3 bases from J, the junction kept 4 bases outside the gene matches. CDR1 is SGHNT and CDR2 is YENEEA in the germline V gene. The CDR3 is made up of 14 amino acids. Participants came from some 23 US areas, aged about 18 to 100 years.

This chain joins TRBV11-3 and TRBJ1-1, with TRBD1 matching 9 bases. The specimen sequenced was PBMCs or T cells enriched from blood (not recorded which). The clonotype originates from a woman in her twenties or thirties who had recovered from COVID-19. The CDR3 is CASSKQGADTEAFF. The CDR3 coding sequence is TGTGCCAGCAGCAAACAGGGGGCGGACACTGAAGCTTTCTTT.